These 18 T cell receptor beta chains share one sample of origin, sequenced in a study of control samples from healthy donors and cancer patients. Measured with immunoSEQ multiplex PCR; TCRdb has only the in-frame clones, and not every one. Of about 100,000 clones in the sample, more than 80% were seen once. Specimen: blood. These receptors all come from a man aged 18 to 35 in good health.

The rearrangement uses TRBV25-1 and TRBJ1-2; D ambiguous. CDR1 and CDR2 from the germline V gene are MGHDK and SYGVNS. The V gene lost 3 bases and the J gene lost 8 bases, with 10 bases spanning the gap. There are 12 residues in the CDR3. CDR3 protein: CASSEGVMGYTF. CDR3 coding DNA: TGTGCCAGCAGTGAGGGAGTGATGGGCTACACCTTC.

This chain links TRBV4-2 with TRBJ2-5; D is possibly TRBD1 (6 bases). The CDR3 extends over 15 amino acids. CDR1 is LGHNA, CDR2 YNFKEQ, per germline. V lost 1 base and J lost 5, with 14 bases in between. The CDR3 nucleotides read TGTGCCAGCAGCCAAGCCGACAGGCTGGGGGAGACCCAGTACTTC. Its translation: CASSQADRLGETQYF.

The V gene is TRBV2, the J gene TRBJ2-1; no reliable D call. V was clipped by 6 bases and J by 0 bases, with 12 bases between them. Germline loops: CDR1 SNHLY, CDR2 FYNNEI. The CDR3 length is 15 residues. CDR3 amino acids: CASRRSISSYNEQFF. The CDR3 nucleotides are TGTGCCAGCAGGCGCAGCATTAGCTCCTACAATGAGCAGTTCTTC. Full variable domain (rest looked up from reference TRBV2 and TRBJ2-1): EPEVTQTPSHQVTQMGQEVILRCVPISNHLYFYWYRQILGQKVEFLVSFYNNEISEKSEIFDDQFSVERPDGSNFTLKIRSTKLEDSAMYFCASRRSISSYNEQFFGPGTRLTVL.

The V gene is TRBV7-2, the J gene TRBJ1-2, with D maybe TRBD1 (6 bases). Germline V lookup: CDR1 SGHTA, CDR2 FQGNSA. V dropped 1 base and J dropped 7 bases, with 13 bases sitting between them. CDR3 length: 14 residues. The chain's CDR3 is CASSLGRGALGYTF. For the CDR3, the DNA is TGTGCCAGCAGCTTAGGGCGGGGGGCGCTTGGCTACACCTTC. The full variable domain, completed using reference TRBV7-2 and TRBJ1-2, is GAGVSQSPSNKVTEKGKDVELRCDPISGHTALYWYRQSLGQGLEFLIYFQGNSAPDKSGLPSDRFSAERTGGSVSTLTIQRTQQEDSAVYLCASSLGRGALGYTFGSGTRLTVV.

The chain couples TRBV5-4 to TRBJ1-2, with D perhaps matching TRBD1 (5 bases). Germline values: CDR1 SGHNT, CDR2 YYREEE (reference sequence). The CDR3 totals 12 residues. V was pared by 4 bases and J by 7 bases, with 11 bases between. The DNA for the CDR3 is TGTGCCAGCAGCCTACGGACAAGTGGCTACACCTTC. Its protein is CASSLRTSGYTF.

This chain uses TRBV6-8 with TRBJ1-3, with D maybe TRBD1 (5 bases). Germline CDR1 and CDR2: MNHGY and SAAAGT. Trimming took off 6 bases at V and 0 bases at J, with 12 bases between the two ends. This CDR3 is 15 amino acids long. The CDR3 DNA reads TGTGCCAGCAGCCGGGGACGGCACTCTGGAAACACCATATATTTT. Translated: CASSRGRHSGNTIYF.

With regard to this clone: The junction does not match germline at one end; this may be a read error. The V gene is TRBV9, the J gene TRBJ2-7; possibly TRBD1 for D (6 bases). Germline values: CDR1 SGDLS, CDR2 YYNGEE. The CDR3 is made up of 13 amino acids. Here the CDR3 DNA reads TGTGCCAGCAGCGTAGGCCTCCGGGACACCTTAACGTTC. It is translated as CASSVGLRDTLTF. The full variable domain, its missing parts supplied by reference TRBV9 and TRBJ2-7, is DSGVTQTPKHLITATGQRVTLRCSPRSGDLSVYWYQQSLDQGLQFLIQYYNGEERAKGNILERFSAQQFPDLHSELNLSSLELGDSALYFCASSVGLRDTLTFGPGTRLTVT.

The chain links TRBV7-3 to TRBJ2-1, with 9 nucleotides matching TRBD2. CDR3 length: 16 amino acids. With V trimmed by 4 bases and J by 9 bases, 13 bases remained unmatched. The germline gives CDR1 SGHTA, CDR2 FQGTGA. DNA of the CDR3: TGTGCCAGCAGCTCAGTAGCGGGAGTAAGTAGAGGTGAGCAGTTCTTC. This translates into CASSSVAGVSRGEQFF.

The chain is built from TRBV4-2 and TRBJ1-2, with D tentatively TRBD1 (5 bases). Per the germline V gene, CDR1 is LGHNA and CDR2 is YNFKEQ. The V end lost 3 bases, the J end lost 0 bases, and 14 bases lay between the germline ends. The CDR3 sequence is 16 residues long. CDR3 in DNA: TGTGCCAGCAGCCAGGACATAACAGCAACTAACTATGGCTACACCTTC. Amino acid sequence: CASSQDITATNYGYTF.

The chain uses TRBV6-2 or TRBV6-3 and TRBJ2-7; D is uncertain. The CDR3 loop spans 12 amino acids. Trimming removed 2 bases at V and 5 bases at J, with 7 bases between. CDR1 MNHEY and CDR2 SVGEGT come from the germline V gene. For the CDR3, the DNA is TGTGCCAGCAGTTACGTGTCCCACGAGCAGTACTTC. Protein sequence: CASSYVSHEQYF.

This chain uses TRBV2 with TRBJ2-7; 7 positions agree with TRBD2. The CDR3 runs 14 residues. CDR1 is SNHLY, CDR2 FYNNEI, per germline. Trimming at V came to 8 bases and at J to 2 bases, leaving 9 bases not matched to a gene. DNA of the CDR3: TGTGCCAGCCGCGGGCCAGCGGGAACCTACGAGCAGTACTTC. It specifies CASRGPAGTYEQYF.

The chain couples TRBV6-5 to TRBJ1-5; possible D gene TRBD1, 5 bases. Trimming pared 7 bases from V and 4 bases from J, leaving 11 bases between. This CDR3 is 13 amino acids long. Looked up from germline, CDR1 is MNHEY and CDR2 is SVGAGI. The CDR3 reads CASTTSGNQPQHF. The CDR3 DNA sequence: TGTGCCAGCACCACCTCAGGGAATCAGCCCCAGCATTTT.

The rearrangement uses TRBV2 and TRBJ1-5; maybe TRBD1 (6 bases). V was pared by 4 bases and J by 2 bases, with 9 bases between. Germline values: CDR1 SNHLY, CDR2 FYNNEI. The CDR3 has 14 residues. The CDR3, as DNA: TGTGCCAGCAGTGCTGGGGGCGGCAATCAGCCCCAGCATTTT. It is translated as CASSAGGGNQPQHF.

The V call is TRBV20-1, the J call TRBJ1-1; D ambiguous. Between the trimmed V and J ends, which lost 0 bases and 8 bases, there was a span of 4 bases. This CDR3 contains 10 residues. Germline V lookup: CDR1 DFQATT, CDR2 SNEGSKA (reference sequence). The CDR3 DNA reads TGCAGTGCTAGAGATATAGAAGCTTTCTTT. Amino acid sequence: CSARDIEAFF.

This chain links TRBV4-2 with TRBJ1-5; TRBD1 is a possible D gene (5 bases). CDR1 and CDR2 (germline): LGHNA, YNFKEQ. The CDR3 consists of 16 residues. V was shortened by 0 bases and J by 0 bases, with 9 bases between the two germline ends. CDR3 DNA sequence: TGTGCCAGCAGCCAAGAAAGGACACTTAGCAATCAGCCCCAGCATTTT. It codes for CASSQERTLSNQPQHF.

This sequence joins TRBV2 and TRBJ2-1; D may match TRBD1 or TRBD2 (6 bases each). This CDR3 spans 13 amino acids. Germline V gene sequence: CDR1 SNHLY, CDR2 FYNNEI. The V end was cut by 5 bases, the J end by 7 bases, with 12 bases between. DNA for the CDR3: TGTGCCAGCAGTAAAACAGGGACTAATGAGCAGTTCTTC. Its protein product is CASSKTGTNEQFF.

This clone was observed a single time. V and J are TRBV12-3 or TRBV12-4 and TRBJ2-7; 7 bases map to TRBD1. There are 13 residues in the CDR3. With 4 bases clipped from V and 3 bases from J, the junction kept 3 bases outside the gene matches. The CDR3 here is CASSWTGNYEQYF. The CDR3 DNA reads TGTGCCAGCAGTTGGACAGGTAACTACGAGCAGTACTTC.

The V call is TRBV27, the J call TRBJ1-5; maybe TRBD1 (6 bases). The CDR3 totals 14 residues. The germline V and J ends were trimmed by 5 bases and 7 bases, with 15 bases remaining between them. Germline-derived CDR1 and CDR2 are MNHEY and SMNVEV (reference sequence). The CDR3 region is CASSPQNRAQPQHF. CDR3 DNA: TGTGCCAGCAGTCCCCAAAACAGGGCCCAGCCCCAGCATTTT.